In this sample, the clone carrying this T cell receptor (beta chain) turned up a few times. The antigen is not known. Clones were read by immunoSEQ multiplex PCR, and TCRdb kept only the in-frame ones, dropping some. This sample has around 26,000 clones, with more than 60% found just once. The sample comes from a study of T cell clones after liver transplantation. About the research overall: As an antigen-independent comparator, third-party-reactive TCRbeta sequences came from pre-transplant mixed lymphocyte reactions. Until 12-24 months post-transplant, subjects got standard immunosuppression and no induction. Overall study results and limits: Compared with third party-reactive sequences, donor-reactive ones declined more, independent of withdrawal success.

There are 14 residues in the CDR3. The V gene lost 5 bases and the J gene lost 11 bases, with 18 bases spanning the gap. Germline V gene lookup returns CDR1 SEHNR and CDR2 FQNEAQ (reference sequence). This receptor was obtained from a human donor who received a liver transplant. The chain carries TRBV7-9 and TRBJ1-4; possible D gene TRBD1, 6 bases. The sample consisted of CD4+ T cells from blood, taken before liver transplant. The DNA of the CDR3 is TGTGCCAGCAGCACCGCACAGGGCCGGGGGAAACTGTTTTTT. As protein: CASSTAQGRGKLFF. Together with reference TRBV7-9 and TRBJ1-4, the CDR3 gives the full variable domain: DTGVSQNPRHKITKRGQNVTFRCDPISEHNRLYWYRQTLGQGPEFLTYFQNEAQLEKSRLLSDRFSAERPKGSFSTLEIQRTEQGDSAMYLCASSTAQGRGKLFFGSGTQLSVL.